This TCR beta chain was profiled in a study of PD-L1 blockade in urothelial cancer. Looking at the study overall: Blood samples had a median of approximately 150,000 T cells, tens of thousands of unique TCRs, and clonality around 0.08.

TCRdb keeps only in-frame clones here, not all; method: immunoSEQ multiplex PCR. The profile shows around 63,000 clones, about four fifths of them singletons. The sample's time point: pretreatment peripheral blood. CDR3 length: 16 amino acids. Per germline, CDR1 SEHNR and CDR2 FQNEAQ (reference sequence). V lost 0 bases to trimming and J lost 8 bases, with 19 bases between them. This rearrangement joins TRBV7-9 to TRBJ1-2; no reliable D call. This specimen consisted of PBMCs, obtained around atezolizumab (anti-PD-L1) treatment. The TCR sequence derives from a man aged 65 to 85 with urothelial cancer. In nucleotides, the CDR3 is TGTGCCAGCAGCTTAGCGGGGAGCCAGTCGGTTCGAGGCTACACCTTC. Protein: CASSLAGSQSVRGYTF.